Below are 8 T cell receptor beta chains sequenced from a single sample in a study of type 1 and type 2 diabetes patients. Genomic DNA was the PCR template. Multiplex PCR with 30 forward and 13 reverse primers amplified the TCR beta CDR3. TCRdb analysed the multiplex PCR reads with MiXCR anew, one entry per CDR3 protein. The repertoire has a few hundred thousand distinct CDR3 sequences, 40% to 50% of them found once; the top ten carry roughly an eighth. Source material: peripheral blood mononuclear cells (PBMCs). The receptors were sampled from a man younger than 35 with type 2 diabetes.

This clonotype was observed at least ten times. This rearrangement joins TRBV2 to TRBJ1-1; D remains ambiguous. The CDR3 extends over 11 amino acids. Trimming left V 3 bases short and J 11 bases short, with 10 bases between. Germline V CDR1 and CDR2: SNHLY, FYNNEI. This CDR3 is CASSEVNPAFF. CDR3 sequence (DNA): TGTGCCAGCAGTGAGGTCAACCCGGCTTTCTTT.

The chain carries TRBV10-1 and TRBJ2-5, with a weak D call TRBD2 (6 bases). The CDR3 is 13 amino acids. V lost 6 bases to trimming and J lost 4 bases, with 12 bases between them. CDR1 is WNHNN and CDR2 is SYGVQD in the germline V gene (reference sequence). This CDR3 reads CASSFSGPETQYF. The CDR3 coding sequence is TGCGCCAGCAGCTTTAGCGGCCCAGAGACCCAGTACTTC.

Ten or more counts support this clonotype. The rearrangement joins TRBV30 to TRBJ1-6; D is uncertain. CDR1 and CDR2 from the germline V gene are GTSNPN and SVGIG (reference sequence). With 0 bases removed from V and 13 bases from J, the gap between germline ends came to 4 bases. This CDR3 comprises 10 residues. The CDR3: CAWSVPPLHF. The CDR3 bases are TGTGCCTGGAGTGTTCCGCCCCTCCACTTT.

There are many counts of this clonotype. This chain uses TRBV10-2 with TRBJ2-5; no firm D call. The V gene lost 2 bases and the J gene lost 7 bases, with 8 bases spanning the gap. Germline CDR1 and CDR2: WSHSY and SAAADI. The CDR3 sequence is 12 residues long. CDR3: CASSEGWGTQYF. DNA of the CDR3: TGCGCCAGCAGTGAGGGGTGGGGGACCCAGTACTTC.

V gene TRBV28 combines with J gene TRBJ2-5; TRBD2 might be the D (5 bases). Deletions cut 8 bases from V and 5 bases from J, with 9 bases between. From germline, CDR1 is MDHEN and CDR2 SYDVKM. This CDR3 is 11 amino acids long. The CDR3, as DNA: TGTGCCAGCCTACTAGGGGAGACCCAGTACTTC. The encoded protein is CASLLGETQYF. The full variable domain, in which reference TRBV28 and TRBJ2-5 provide the parts outside the CDR3, is DVKVTQSSRYLVKRTGEKVFLECVQDMDHENMFWYRQDPGLGLRLIYFSYDVKMKEKGDIPEGYSVSREKKERFSLILESASTNQTSMYLCASLLGETQYFGPGTRLLVL.

Many counts were recorded for this clonotype. This chain links TRBV15 with TRBJ2-1; a possible D gene is TRBD1 (5 bases). The V end was cut by 3 bases, the J end by 7 bases, with 16 bases between. Germline CDR1 LNHNV, CDR2 YYDKDF (reference sequence). The CDR3 is 15 residues long. CDR3 residues: CATSRDKSARNEQFF. The DNA for the CDR3 is TGTGCCACCAGCAGGGACAAATCGGCAAGGAATGAGCAGTTCTTC.

To note about this clonotype: The junction departs from the called germline gene at one end, perhaps through a read error. This chain links TRBV19 with TRBJ2-5; 7 bases map to TRBD1. This CDR3 is built from 15 residues. Germline V lookup: CDR1 LNHDA, CDR2 SQIVND (reference sequence). The CDR3 bases are TGTGCCAGTGGTATAGAGGGGACAGTCCAAGAGACCCAGTACTTC. It specifies CASGIEGTVQETQYF.

J is TRBJ1-1 and V is TRBV18; the D gene is possibly TRBD1 (5 bases). Germline V lookup: CDR1 KGHSH, CDR2 LQKENI. This CDR3 comprises 13 residues. V gave up 2 bases and J gave up 10 bases, with 14 bases separating them. In DNA, the CDR3 is TGTGCCAGCTCACCAGATCAGGGTTTAAGAGCTTTCTTT. This translates into CASSPDQGLRAFF.